This entry lists 14 T cell receptor beta chains sequenced from one sample in a study of shared clonotypes between healthy human individuals. Sequenced by immunoSEQ multiplex PCR; TCRdb stores in-frame clones only, minus some. The sample lists a few million clones; about 92% were seen once. Sequencing was performed on naive CD4+ T cells from PBMCs. Subset denoted: CD45RA+ positively selected. Source of these receptors: a man between 18 and 29 years old in good health. Some clones in this sample may be carry-over from other donors' samples.

The J gene is TRBJ1-1, the V gene TRBV5-1, with D uncertain. Germline loops: CDR1 SGHRS, CDR2 YFSETQ. The CDR3 sequence is 15 residues long. The V end lost 3 bases, the J end lost 4 bases, and 16 bases lay between the germline ends. CDR3 amino acids: CASSSTAAGGTEAFF. The CDR3 nucleotides read TGCGCCAGCAGCTCAACCGCGGCGGGTGGCACTGAAGCTTTCTTT. Supplemented by reference TRBV5-1 and TRBJ1-1, the full variable domain reads KAGVTQTPRYLIKTRGQQVTLSCSPISGHRSVSWYQQTPGQGLQFLFEYFSETQRNKGNFPGRFSGRQFSNSRSEMNVSTLELGDSALYLCASSSTAAGGTEAFFGQGTRLTVV.

J is TRBJ2-3 and V is TRBV2, with TRBD2 matching over 13 bases. The V gene's germline CDR1 is SNHLY and CDR2 FYNNEI. CDR3 size: 14 residues. Trimming cost V 10 bases and J 4 bases; bases outside gene matches: 5. The CDR3 region has the DNA TGTGCCATCCGGACTAGCGGGAGCGCAGATACGCAGTATTTT. Amino acid sequence: CAIRTSGSADTQYF.

The chain recombines TRBV7-9 with TRBJ1-5; possibly TRBD1 for D (5 bases). Germline V CDR1 and CDR2: SEHNR, FQNEAQ (reference sequence). The ends were cut back, 6 bases at V and 5 bases at J, with 14 bases in the middle. CDR3 length equals 14 residues. In DNA form, the CDR3 reads TGTGCCAGCAGTCCTGACGGGGGGTATCAGCCCCAGCATTTT. As protein: CASSPDGGYQPQHF.

In regard to this clone: Other DNA sequences in this specimen translate into the identical CDR3. The gene calls are TRBV5-4 and TRBJ1-1; D perhaps matches TRBD1 (6 bases). CDR1 and CDR2 (germline): SGHNT, YYREEE (reference sequence). Trimming removed 0 bases from V and 2 bases from J, with 8 bases in between. The CDR3 has 14 residues. Here the CDR3 reads CASSLGTENTEAFF. CDR3 nucleotide sequence: TGTGCCAGCAGCTTGGGGACAGAAAACACTGAAGCTTTCTTT.

The chain uses TRBV2 and TRBJ1-1, with D uncertain. The V gene lost 4 bases and the J gene lost 7 bases, with 10 bases spanning the gap. Looked up from germline, CDR1 is SNHLY and CDR2 is FYNNEI. The CDR3 consists of 12 residues. In DNA form, the CDR3 reads TGTGCCAGCAGTGTAGCCCCGATTGAAGCTTTCTTT. Translation gives CASSVAPIEAFF. Full variable domain (missing parts from reference TRBV2 and TRBJ1-1): EPEVTQTPSHQVTQMGQEVILRCVPISNHLYFYWYRQILGQKVEFLVSFYNNEISEKSEIFDDQFSVERPDGSNFTLKIRSTKLEDSAMYFCASSVAPIEAFFGQGTRLTVV.

This chain joins TRBV5-1 and TRBJ2-7, with 8 bases identical to TRBD1. From germline, CDR1 is SGHRS and CDR2 YFSETQ. V dropped 3 bases and J dropped 4; count of bases not matched to a gene: 12. This CDR3 has 16 amino acids. The CDR3 loop is CASSSRAGGGGYEQYF. The CDR3, as DNA: TGCGCCAGCAGCTCACGAGCAGGGGGCGGTGGGTACGAGCAGTACTTC.

J is TRBJ2-1 and V is TRBV7-9; D is unclear. V shed 1 base and J shed 9 bases, with 16 bases lying between them. The germline V gene has CDR1 SEHNR and CDR2 FQNEAQ (reference sequence). The length of the CDR3 is 15 residues. CDR3 bases: TGTGCCAGCAGCTTAGGGCCGGAGAACGGCGGTGAGCAGTTCTTC. Its translation is CASSLGPENGGEQFF. Complete variable domain (other parts from reference TRBV7-9 and TRBJ2-1): DTGVSQNPRHKITKRGQNVTFRCDPISEHNRLYWYRQTLGQGPEFLTYFQNEAQLEKSRLLSDRFSAERPKGSFSTLEIQRTEQGDSAMYLCASSLGPENGGEQFFGPGTRLTVL.

The chain links TRBV28 to TRBJ2-3; no clear D gene. This CDR3 is 16 amino acids long. CDR1 and CDR2 (germline): MDHEN, SYDVKM. Trimming shortened V by 2 bases and J by 2 bases, and 14 bases separated the two germline ends. Here the CDR3 reads CASSLSEGNPTDTQYF. CDR3 DNA: TGTGCCAGCAGTTTAAGCGAAGGGAATCCCACAGATACGCAGTATTTT. Together with reference TRBV28 and TRBJ2-3, the CDR3 gives the full variable domain: DVKVTQSSRYLVKRTGEKVFLECVQDMDHENMFWYRQDPGLGLRLIYFSYDVKMKEKGDIPEGYSVSREKKERFSLILESASTNQTSMYLCASSLSEGNPTDTQYFGPGTRLTVL.

To note about this clone: Other DNA variants within this sample encode the same CDR3. The rearrangement uses TRBV7-3 and TRBJ2-3, with TRBD2 matching over 12 bases. The trim removed 6 bases at V and 0 bases at J, leaving 4 bases unmatched. The CDR3 has 16 residues. Looked up from germline, CDR1 is SGHTA and CDR2 is FQGTGA. CDR3 in amino acids: CASSPGLAGSTDTQYF. CDR3 DNA sequence: TGTGCCAGCAGTCCCGGACTAGCGGGAAGCACAGATACGCAGTATTTT.

About this clone: This sample also contains other DNA sequences that code for the same CDR3. The chain has TRBV28 and TRBJ1-1; no clear D. The CDR3 has 13 amino acids. CDR1 and CDR2 (germline): MDHEN, SYDVKM. Between the trimmed V and J ends, which lost 8 bases and 0 bases, there was a span of 10 bases. The DNA of the CDR3 is TGTGCCAGCCTACGGACGTTGAACACTGAAGCTTTCTTT. It is translated as CASLRTLNTEAFF.

The rearrangement uses TRBV7-9 and TRBJ1-4; 8 positions match TRBD1. The CDR3 is 15 residues long. Trimming removed 5 bases from V and 8 bases from J; junction bases left unmatched: 10. From germline, CDR1 is SEHNR and CDR2 FQNEAQ (reference sequence). CDR3 DNA: TGTGCCAGCAGCCAAGGACAGGGTGGGGGAGAAAAACTGTTTTTT. Its protein is CASSQGQGGGEKLFF.

This clone showed up just a few times. This rearrangement joins TRBV18 to TRBJ1-1; D may be TRBD1 (5 bases). V lost 6 bases to trimming and J lost 1 base, with 9 bases between them. The CDR3 runs 13 residues. The germline gives CDR1 KGHSH, CDR2 LQKENI. The chain's CDR3 is CASSGQQNTEAFF. The CDR3 DNA reads as TGTGCCAGCTCTGGACAACAGAACACTGAAGCTTTCTTT. The full variable domain, completed using reference TRBV18 and TRBJ1-1, is NAGVMQNPRHLVRRRGQEARLRCSPMKGHSHVYWYRQLPEEGLKFMVYLQKENIIDESGMPKERFSAEFPKEGPSILRIQQVVRGDSAAYFCASSGQQNTEAFFGQGTRLTVV.

The rearrangement uses TRBV5-1 and TRBJ2-3; tentatively, D is TRBD2 (6 bases). V was shortened by 4 bases and J by 4 bases, with 13 bases between the two germline ends. This CDR3 is 14 amino acids long. CDR1 is SGHRS and CDR2 is YFSETQ in the germline V gene. Written as DNA, the CDR3 is TGCGCCAGCAGCATGACTGGGGGGTCAGATACGCAGTATTTT. This codes for CASSMTGGSDTQYF.

The V gene is TRBV18, the J gene TRBJ2-6; D is undetermined. V dropped 2 bases and J dropped 4 bases, with 9 bases sitting between them. The CDR3 has 15 residues. Germline V lookup: CDR1 KGHSH, CDR2 LQKENI. The CDR3 DNA reads as TGTGCCAGCTCACCAATGGGCGGCGGGGCCAACGTCCTGACTTTC. This codes for CASSPMGGGANVLTF. The full variable domain, completed using reference TRBV18 and TRBJ2-6, is NAGVMQNPRHLVRRRGQEARLRCSPMKGHSHVYWYRQLPEEGLKFMVYLQKENIIDESGMPKERFSAEFPKEGPSILRIQQVVRGDSAAYFCASSPMGGGANVLTFGAGSRLTVL.